This T cell receptor (beta chain) was found in a study of Graves' ophthalmopathy and Graves' hyperthyroidism. This clonotype has at least ten counts. V lost 4 bases to trimming and J lost 5 bases, with 22 bases between them. Per germline, CDR1 SGDLS and CDR2 YYNGEE. This CDR3 comprises 16 residues. As the template, RNA transcripts were used to amplify TCR beta CDR3 regions. HTBI primers primed a first-round RT-PCR, and a second-round multiplex PCR followed. Via MiXCR, TCRdb re-called the multiplex PCR reads, giving one row per CDR3 protein. The sample carries 600,000 to 950,000 distinct CDR3 sequences, 35% to 50% recorded once.

This TCR derives from an adult man with Graves' ophthalmopathy. The chain recombines TRBV9 with TRBJ2-7; D uncertain. The sequenced material came from peripheral blood. In nucleotides, the CDR3 is TGTGCCAGCAGCACACGCCCTCAAATTACCTGTAACGAGCAGTACTTC. Its protein product is CASSTRPQITCNEQYF.